Detailed here is one TCR beta chain. Its matching antigen is unknown. This sample is part of a study of vaccination and CD4 T cells after COVID-19. The overall study: Overlapping peptides of the spike proteins of SARS-CoV-2, HCoV-NL63, HCoV-OC43 and HCoV-229E were used for cell stimulation.

Sample treatment: roughly 10-day PBMC culture with coronavirus spike peptide pools or control peptides (ViraFEST assay). At the Johns Hopkins FTIC core, DNA taken from cultured CD4+ T cells was sequenced by way of the Oncomine TCR Beta short-read assay. Each CDR3 protein is one row after TCRdb ran MiXCR on the PCR reads. The table records 9,500 to 15,000 distinct CDR3 sequences, approximately 61% of them present only once. The clonotype was recovered from a human donor who had recovered from COVID-19. The sample taken for sequencing was CD4+ T cells from blood, cultured in vitro.

CDR3 DNA sequence: TGTGCCAGCAGTGACTCGGGGGGGCTTGGCTACACCTTC. Its protein product is CASSDSGGLGYTF. This chain uses TRBV6-4 with TRBJ1-2, with D possibly TRBD1 on 6 matching bases. CDR3 size: 13 residues. Germline values: CDR1 MRHNA, CDR2 SNTAGT. V was cut by 0 bases and J by 7 bases, with 9 bases left in between.